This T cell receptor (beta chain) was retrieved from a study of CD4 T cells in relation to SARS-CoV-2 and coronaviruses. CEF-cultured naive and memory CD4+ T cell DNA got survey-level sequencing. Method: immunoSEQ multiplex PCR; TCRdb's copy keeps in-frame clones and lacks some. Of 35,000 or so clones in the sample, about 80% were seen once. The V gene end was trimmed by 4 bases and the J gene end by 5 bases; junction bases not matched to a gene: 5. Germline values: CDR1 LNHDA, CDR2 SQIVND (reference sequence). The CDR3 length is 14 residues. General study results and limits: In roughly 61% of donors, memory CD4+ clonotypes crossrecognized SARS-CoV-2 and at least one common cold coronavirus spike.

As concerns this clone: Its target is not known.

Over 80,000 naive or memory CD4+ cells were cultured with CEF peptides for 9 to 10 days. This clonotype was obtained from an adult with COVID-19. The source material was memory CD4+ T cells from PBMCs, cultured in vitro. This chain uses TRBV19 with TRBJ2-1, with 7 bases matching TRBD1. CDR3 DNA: TGTGCCAGTAGTACCGGGACAGAAAACAATGAGCAGTTCTTC. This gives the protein CASSTGTENNEQFF.